The source of this T cell receptor (beta chain) is a study of neurological immune-mediated disorders. CDR3 length: 13 amino acids. V shed 4 bases and J shed 0 bases, with 6 bases lying between them. In germline, CDR1 is SQVTM, CDR2 ANQGSEA. It was from 2 million PBMCs stored at -80 C that the unsorted libraries were obtained. The making of cDNA relied on 5'RACE with 10-nucleotide random UMIs. One entry per CDR3 protein, called by TCRdb with MiXCR from the 5' RACE reads. The sample has tens of thousands of distinct CDR3 sequences; roughly 13% are singletons. Regarding the study as a whole: Expanded clones shared no identical CDR3 amino acid sequences across subjects, which suggested private TCR-beta repertoires in all groups. Healthy controls had more TCR clonal expansion than multiple sclerosis, which showed the least, whereas HTLV-1-associated myelopathy showed the most.

This clonotype was observed at least ten times. Its antigen is unknown. The genes are TRBV29-1 and TRBJ2-2, with a tentative D call TRBD1 (5 bases). Material for sequencing was PBMCs. The sequence was collected from a woman aged 50 to 60 in good health. This chain's CDR3 is CSVATANTGELFF. CDR3 in DNA: TGCAGCGTTGCGACAGCGAACACCGGGGAGCTGTTTTTT.